This is a list of T cell receptor beta chains from one sample in a study of cytotoxic CD8 clonotypes in ibrutinib-treated CLL. Produced via immunoSEQ multiplex PCR; TCRdb's table is partial and in-frame only. The sample has around 250,000 clones, around three quarters seen once; the top ten hold 15% to 19%. This specimen was PBMCs, taken after 24 months of ibrutinib treatment. The receptors were sampled from a human donor with chronic lymphocytic leukemia. Each CDR3 is given with its conserved first and last residue. The D gene is left open where the match is weak. Some rows mark clone size as missing; the rest say once, few, many or name a class of expanded clone.

V gene	J gene	clone size	D gene	CDR3 protein	CDR3 DNA
TRBV19	TRBJ2-5	-	TRBD2	CASTATGGLARFVERETQYF	TGTGCCAGTACCGCCACTGGGGGACTAGCGCGCTTTGTAGAGAGGGAGACCCAGTACTTC
TRBV9	TRBJ2-7	few	TRBD1	CASSYRDRDHEQYF	TGTGCCAGCAGCTACCGGGACAGGGACCACGAGCAGTACTTC
TRBV4-2	TRBJ2-7	-	TRBD2	CASSLRTSGTYEQYF	TGTGCCAGCAGCCTGCGGACTAGCGGCACCTACGAGCAGTACTTC
TRBV2	TRBJ2-6	few	-	CASRLQGSGANVLTF	TGTGCCAGTAGACTACAGGGATCTGGGGCCAACGTCCTGACTTTC
TRBV5-6	TRBJ1-5	-	-	CASSSRVHSNQPQHF	TGTGCCAGCAGCTCCAGGGTCCATAGCAATCAGCCCCAGCATTTT
TRBV15	TRBJ2-7	-	-	CATSSATPPWYF	TGTGCCACCAGCAGCGCTACACCCCCTTGGTACTTC
TRBV29-1	TRBJ2-3	once	TRBD1	CSVVWTGVTDTQYF	TGCAGCGTTGTTTGGACAGGGGTCACAGATACGCAGTATTTT
TRBV28	TRBJ2-1	once	-	CASTAAGLYNEQFF	TGTGCCAGCACCGCGGCGGGACTCTACAATGAGCAGTTCTTC
TRBV5-4	TRBJ2-1	-	TRBD1	CASSLVGTENNEQFF	TGTGCCAGCAGCTTGGTGGGGACAGAGAACAATGAGCAGTTCTTC
TRBV30	TRBJ2-1	once	-	CAWSPPGGAGLTIPQFF	TGTGCCTGGAGTCCCCCTGGCGGGGCCGGTCTTACAATACCTCAGTTCTTC
TRBV27	TRBJ2-1	-	TRBD2	CASSLPGLAGGGEQFF	TGTGCCAGCAGTCTACCCGGACTAGCGGGAGGGGGTGAGCAGTTCTTC
TRBV28	TRBJ1-2	-	-	CASTYRDGYTF	TGTGCCAGCACTTACAGGGATGGCTACACCTTC
TRBV5-1	TRBJ2-4	-	-	CASSLGGGTRLAKNIQYF	TGCGCCAGCAGCTTAGGTGGAGGGACTCGATTAGCCAAAAACATTCAGTACTTC
TRBV6-6	TRBJ2-7	-	-	CASSSRAVFYSYEQYF	TGTGCCAGCAGTTCAAGGGCTGTATTTTACTCCTACGAGCAGTACTTC
TRBV11-3	TRBJ2-7	few	TRBD2	CASSGGGYEQYF	TGTGCCAGCAGCGGCGGGGGCTACGAGCAGTACTTC
TRBV4-3	TRBJ2-3	-	TRBD2	CASSQVSGRADTQYF	TGCGCCAGCAGCCAAGTTAGCGGGAGGGCAGATACGCAGTATTTT
TRBV14	TRBJ2-1	few	-	CASSPRDGYNEQFF	TGTGCCAGCAGCCCTAGGGACGGGTACAATGAGCAGTTCTTC
TRBV4-1	TRBJ2-1	-	-	CASSTDTSSYNEQFF	TGCGCCAGCAGCACGGACACGAGCTCCTACAATGAGCAGTTCTTC
TRBV14	TRBJ2-7	-	-	CASSQGVGSSSYEQYF	TGTGCCAGCAGCCAAGGGGTAGGGTCTTCGTCCTACGAGCAGTACTTC
TRBV27	TRBJ2-7	-	-	CASSSAGYISYEQYF	TGTGCCAGCAGTTCGGCCGGATATATTTCCTACGAGCAGTACTTC
TRBV10-3	TRBJ2-6	-	TRBD1	CAITGDGANVLTF	TGTGCCATAACAGGGGATGGGGCCAACGTCCTGACTTTC
TRBV19	TRBJ2-1	-	-	CASRWYNEQFF	TGTGCCAGTAGATGGTACAATGAGCAGTTCTTC
TRBV11-3	TRBJ2-1	-	TRBD2	CASSSRGRGAEQFF	TGTGCCAGCAGCTCCCGAGGGCGGGGGGCTGAGCAGTTCTTC
TRBV21-1	TRBJ2-3	few	-	CASSRSSGSISDTQYF	TGTGCCAGCAGCAGGTCGAGCGGGAGCATCTCAGATACGCAGTATTTT
TRBV13	TRBJ1-2	-	-	CASSPAAVYSNYGYTF	TGTGCCAGCAGCCCCGCAGCTGTCTATTCTAACTATGGCTACACCTTC
TRBV18	TRBJ1-1	-	-	CASSPEGQGLGTEAFF	TGTGCCAGCTCACCAGAGGGCCAGGGTTTGGGCACTGAAGCTTTCTTT
TRBV4-3	TRBJ2-1	-	TRBD2	CASSQDRSGRRHEQFF	TGCGCCAGCAGCCAAGACCGTAGCGGGAGAAGACATGAGCAGTTCTTC
TRBV25-1	TRBJ2-1	-	-	CASSPSGARSYNEQFF	TGTGCCAGCAGTCCATCAGGGGCGAGGTCCTACAATGAGCAGTTCTTC
TRBV19	TRBJ2-4	-	TRBD1	CASSTPGQDKNIQYF	TGTGCCAGTAGTACCCCGGGACAGGACAAAAACATTCAGTACTTC
TRBV27	TRBJ1-5	-	-	CASELTGRGNQPQHF	TGTGCCAGCGAGTTAACAGGTCGAGGCAATCAGCCCCAGCATTTT
TRBV23-1	TRBJ2-7	-	TRBD1	CASSQRGQGKMTWSYEQYF	TGCGCCAGCAGTCAGAGGGGACAGGGGAAGATGACGTGGTCCTACGAGCAGTACTTC
TRBV7-9	TRBJ1-2	-	TRBD1	CASSFFTRDSLFYGYTF	TGTGCCAGCAGCTTTTTTACCCGGGACAGCCTCTTCTATGGCTACACCTTC
TRBV10-2	TRBJ2-3	-	-	CASSESIPGGHTDTQYF	TGCGCCAGCAGTGAGTCGATCCCGGGGGGCCACACAGATACGCAGTATTTT
TRBV28	TRBJ2-7	-	-	CASSGDSAEQYF	TGTGCCAGCAGTGGGGACTCAGCGGAGCAGTACTTC
TRBV5-1	TRBJ1-2	few	-	CASSLGGQSNYGYTF	TGCGCCAGCAGCTTGGGTGGACAGTCCAACTATGGCTACACCTTC
TRBV12-5	TRBJ2-2	-	-	CASGKAAGELFF	TGTGCTAGTGGCAAAGCGGCCGGGGAGCTGTTTTTT
TRBV4-2	TRBJ2-1	once	-	CASSQDGLAVWDEQFF	TGTGCCAGCAGCCAAGATGGATTAGCGGTGTGGGATGAGCAGTTCTTC
TRBV10-3	TRBJ1-2	few	TRBD1	CAITRTGDYGYTF	TGTGCCATCACCCGGACAGGGGACTATGGCTACACCTTC
TRBV28	TRBJ1-1	-	TRBD1	CASSFQGGNTEAFF	TGTGCCAGCAGTTTTCAGGGGGGTAACACTGAAGCTTTCTTT
TRBV2	TRBJ2-7	-	-	CASSRDVAYEQYF	TGTGCCAGCAGTAGGGACGTTGCCTACGAGCAGTACTTC
TRBV27	TRBJ2-7	-	-	CASHPGEVVTYEQYF	TGTGCCAGCCATCCCGGGGAGGTTGTGACCTACGAGCAGTACTTC
TRBV30	TRBJ2-3	-	TRBD2	CACSSGRAGGDTQYF	TGTGCCTGTTCTAGCGGGAGGGCCGGGGGAGATACGCAGTATTTT
TRBV14	TRBJ1-2	few	TRBD1	CASSPGTDLYGYTF	TGTGCCAGCAGTCCCGGGACAGACCTATATGGCTACACCTTC
TRBV19	TRBJ1-2	-	-	CASSGDTVGYTF	TGTGCCAGTAGTGGGGACACCGTTGGCTACACCTTC
TRBV4-1	TRBJ2-1	-	TRBD2	CASSQQGGRDYNEQFF	TGCGCCAGCAGCCAGCAAGGCGGGAGGGATTACAATGAGCAGTTCTTC
TRBV28	TRBJ2-1	few	-	CASSPGDLSGNEQFF	TGTGCCAGCAGTCCAGGGGACTTAAGTGGCAATGAGCAGTTCTTC
TRBV5-1	TRBJ1-2	-	TRBD1	CASRPMDRGDYGYTF	TGCGCCAGCAGGCCCATGGACAGGGGCGATTATGGCTACACCTTC
TRBV2	TRBJ1-2	-	-	CASATEGYGYTF	TGTGCCAGCGCGACAGAGGGCTATGGCTACACCTTC
TRBV18	TRBJ1-1	-	-	CASSPGENTEAFF	TGTGCCAGCTCACCCGGGGAGAACACTGAAGCTTTCTTT
TRBV7-3	TRBJ1-1	few	TRBD1	CASDDRANTEAFF	TGTGCCAGCGACGACAGGGCGAACACTGAAGCTTTCTTT